This T cell receptor beta chain derives from a study of T cell responses to AZD1222 COVID-19 vaccine. Study-wide results and limits: Two AZD1222 administrations were followed by greater Spike-specific TCR breadth and depth.

Germline CDR1 reads SGHRS; CDR2 reads YFSETQ. This CDR3 is built from 19 residues. V shed 1 base, J shed 0 bases, and the junction held 11 bases outside the gene matches. In the case of this clone: Its antigen is unidentified.

The assay was immunoSEQ multiplex PCR, and TCRdb's table has in-frame clones only and misses some. Among about 150,000 clones listed, 75% to 90% were seen once. This chain joins TRBV5-1 and TRBJ2-3, with TRBD2 identical over 10 bases. Sample: peripheral blood, taken on day 0 of AZD1222 vaccination. This receptor was identified in an adult in good health. DNA of the CDR3: TGCGCCAGCAGCTTGTTAAGCATGGGACTAGCGCTTAGCACAGATACGCAGTATTTT. It yields the protein CASSLLSMGLALSTDTQYF. The entire variable domain, with the rest obtained from reference TRBV5-1 and TRBJ2-3, is as follows: KAGVTQTPRYLIKTRGQQVTLSCSPISGHRSVSWYQQTPGQGLQFLFEYFSETQRNKGNFPGRFSGRQFSNSRSEMNVSTLELGDSALYLCASSLLSMGLALSTDTQYFGPGTRLTVL.